This is a list of T cell receptor beta chains from one sample in a study of blood T cell repertoires in COVID-19. The table came from immunoSEQ multiplex PCR; TCRdb's copy has only in-frame clones and leaves some out. The sample includes over 120,000 clones, approximately 90% of them seen just once. The sample was peripheral blood. Source of these receptors: a human donor in a cohort sampled during active COVID-19. The CDR3 runs from the conserved cysteine through the conserved F or W. Each record gives: V gene, clone size, D gene, J gene, CDR3 DNA, CDR3 protein. The D gene is left open where the match is weak. Clone sizes are given selectively: once, few, many, or a class where the clone is expanded.

v_call: TRBV27; clone_size: NA; d_call: TRBD1; j_call: TRBJ1-2; cdr3_nt: TGTGCCAGCAGTCTCGACAGGGGGACCCCCCGCTATGGCTACACCTTC; cdr3_aa: CASSLDRGTPRYGYTF
v_call: TRBV5-4; clone_size: NA; d_call: TRBD1; j_call: TRBJ2-5; cdr3_nt: TGTGCCAGCAGCTCCACAGGGGTCGGAGAGACCCAGTACTTC; cdr3_aa: CASSSTGVGETQYF
v_call: TRBV9; clone_size: NA; d_call: TRBD1; j_call: TRBJ2-7; cdr3_nt: TGTGCCAGCAGCGTAGTCTGGGGACAGGAGTGCTACGAGCAGTACTTC; cdr3_aa: CASSVVWGQECYEQYF
v_call: TRBV15; clone_size: NA; d_call: TRBD1; j_call: TRBJ1-5; cdr3_nt: TGTGCCACCAGCAGAGGACAGGGGCCATATCAGCCCCAGCATTTT; cdr3_aa: CATSRGQGPYQPQHF
v_call: TRBV27; clone_size: many; d_call: NA; j_call: TRBJ1-6; cdr3_nt: TGTGCCAGCAGTTTTGAGAATTCACCCCTCCACTTT; cdr3_aa: CASSFENSPLHF
v_call: TRBV7-9; clone_size: NA; d_call: TRBD1; j_call: TRBJ1-1; cdr3_nt: TGTGCCAGCAGCTTCCCCGACAGGGAGGCTTTCTTT; cdr3_aa: CASSFPDREAFF
v_call: TRBV9; clone_size: NA; d_call: NA; j_call: TRBJ2-3; cdr3_nt: TGTGCCAGCAGCTCGTCTCGGGGGTCCACAGATACGCAGTATTTT; cdr3_aa: CASSSSRGSTDTQYF
v_call: TRBV19; clone_size: NA; d_call: NA; j_call: TRBJ1-4; cdr3_nt: TGTGCCAGTAGTATCCGGCCAGGTTTGGAAACTAATGAAAAACTGTTTTTT; cdr3_aa: CASSIRPGLETNEKLFF
v_call: TRBV6-7; clone_size: NA; d_call: TRBD1; j_call: TRBJ1-1; cdr3_nt: TGTGCCAGCAGTTCAGGGGGCGGAAAACACACTGAAGCTTTCTTT; cdr3_aa: CASSSGGGKHTEAFF
v_call: TRBV9; clone_size: NA; d_call: NA; j_call: TRBJ2-1; cdr3_nt: TGTGCCAGCAGCGTTGCGGGACCGCTCTCCTACAATGAGCAGTTCTTC; cdr3_aa: CASSVAGPLSYNEQFF
v_call: TRBV5-6; clone_size: NA; d_call: NA; j_call: TRBJ1-1; cdr3_nt: TGTGCCAGCAGCTTTTTCACCGGCACAGGGCTCCCGCGGGACACTGAAGCTTTCTTT; cdr3_aa: CASSFFTGTGLPRDTEAFF
v_call: TRBV9; clone_size: NA; d_call: NA; j_call: TRBJ1-6; cdr3_nt: TGTGCCAGCAGCCCCGTGACAGTTCCGGATTCACCCCTCCACTTT; cdr3_aa: CASSPVTVPDSPLHF
v_call: TRBV10-3; clone_size: NA; d_call: TRBD1; j_call: TRBJ2-3; cdr3_nt: TGTGCCATCAGACAGGGGGCAGGGACAGATACGCAGTATTTT; cdr3_aa: CAIRQGAGTDTQYF
v_call: TRBV13; clone_size: NA; d_call: TRBD1; j_call: TRBJ1-3; cdr3_nt: TGTGCCAGCAGCTTACGACAGGGGATTGGAAACACCATATATTTT; cdr3_aa: CASSLRQGIGNTIYF
v_call: TRBV5-1; clone_size: NA; d_call: NA; j_call: TRBJ2-5; cdr3_nt: TGCGCCAGCAGCTTCCAGGGGTACCAAGAGACCCAGTACTTC; cdr3_aa: CASSFQGYQETQYF
v_call: TRBV6-2/TRBV6-3; clone_size: NA; d_call: NA; j_call: TRBJ1-3; cdr3_nt: TGTGCCAGCAGCCGAAGACGGGTCTCTGGAAACACCATATATTTT; cdr3_aa: CASSRRRVSGNTIYF
v_call: TRBV4-3; clone_size: NA; d_call: TRBD2; j_call: TRBJ2-2; cdr3_nt: TGCGCCAGCAGCCAAGACCCGGGGGGGGTCACCGGGGAGCTGTTTTTT; cdr3_aa: CASSQDPGGVTGELFF
v_call: TRBV6-4; clone_size: NA; d_call: NA; j_call: TRBJ2-2; cdr3_nt: TGTGCCAGCAGTCTAGAGCCTCGGGGGACCGCCGGGGAGCTGTTTTTT; cdr3_aa: CASSLEPRGTAGELFF
v_call: TRBV29-1; clone_size: once; d_call: NA; j_call: TRBJ1-1; cdr3_nt: TGCAGCGTTGAACTATATCAGGGAGGCACTGAAGCTTTCTTT; cdr3_aa: CSVELYQGGTEAFF
v_call: TRBV29-1; clone_size: NA; d_call: TRBD1; j_call: TRBJ1-1; cdr3_nt: TGCAGCGTTAAACAACAGGGGTTGAACACTGAAGCTTTCTTT; cdr3_aa: CSVKQQGLNTEAFF
v_call: TRBV5-1; clone_size: NA; d_call: NA; j_call: TRBJ2-1; cdr3_nt: TGCGCCAGCAGCCCCCGGACATCTTCCTACAATGAGCAGTTCTTC; cdr3_aa: CASSPRTSSYNEQFF
v_call: TRBV6-1; clone_size: NA; d_call: NA; j_call: TRBJ1-6; cdr3_nt: TGTGCCAGCAGTGAAGCGGCAGGGGAATCACCCCTCCACTTT; cdr3_aa: CASSEAAGESPLHF
v_call: TRBV28; clone_size: NA; d_call: NA; j_call: TRBJ2-1; cdr3_nt: TGTGCCAGCAGTTCAATAGGCAGGAAATACAATGAGCAGTTCTTC; cdr3_aa: CASSSIGRKYNEQFF
v_call: TRBV28; clone_size: NA; d_call: TRBD2; j_call: TRBJ2-1; cdr3_nt: TGTGCCAGCAGCTCGGGGGGGTTCTCCTACAATGAGCAGTTCTTC; cdr3_aa: CASSSGGFSYNEQFF
v_call: TRBV29-1; clone_size: few; d_call: NA; j_call: TRBJ2-7; cdr3_nt: TGCAGCGTTGAAGGGGGCCCCTCCTACGAGCAGTACTTC; cdr3_aa: CSVEGGPSYEQYF
v_call: TRBV6-2/TRBV6-3; clone_size: few; d_call: NA; j_call: TRBJ2-1; cdr3_nt: TGTGCCAGCAGTTATAATCAGGGGATTATTGAGCAGTTCTTC; cdr3_aa: CASSYNQGIIEQFF
v_call: TRBV19; clone_size: NA; d_call: NA; j_call: TRBJ1-5; cdr3_nt: TGTGCCAGTAGTCCGGGGAAGTTTAATCAGCCCCAGCATTTT; cdr3_aa: CASSPGKFNQPQHF
v_call: TRBV5-6; clone_size: NA; d_call: NA; j_call: TRBJ2-4; cdr3_nt: TGTGCCAGCAGCCCCCAAGGGGGGGTAAAAAACATTCAGTACTTC; cdr3_aa: CASSPQGGVKNIQYF
v_call: TRBV7-2; clone_size: NA; d_call: TRBD1; j_call: TRBJ1-5; cdr3_nt: TGTGCCAGCAGTTCTACCGGGACAGGTCATCAGCCCCAGCATTTT; cdr3_aa: CASSSTGTGHQPQHF
v_call: TRBV4-3; clone_size: NA; d_call: TRBD1; j_call: TRBJ1-2; cdr3_nt: TGCGCCAGCAGCCATAAGGACAGGGCTGATGGCTACACCTTC; cdr3_aa: CASSHKDRADGYTF
v_call: TRBV5-1; clone_size: NA; d_call: NA; j_call: TRBJ1-2; cdr3_nt: TGCGCCAGCAGCTTGGTTCCAGGGTCGAACTATGGCTACACCTTC; cdr3_aa: CASSLVPGSNYGYTF
v_call: TRBV7-9; clone_size: NA; d_call: TRBD2; j_call: TRBJ2-2; cdr3_nt: TGTGCCAGCAGCCCTGGGACTAGCGGGGCGGACGGGGAGCTGTTTTTT; cdr3_aa: CASSPGTSGADGELFF
v_call: TRBV19; clone_size: NA; d_call: NA; j_call: TRBJ1-1; cdr3_nt: TGTGCCAGTATTCCACGGGGATGGGTAGAAACTGAAGCTTTCTTT; cdr3_aa: CASIPRGWVETEAFF
v_call: TRBV27; clone_size: NA; d_call: TRBD1; j_call: TRBJ2-5; cdr3_nt: TGTGCCAGCAGCGACAGGGGCAACCCTCAAGAGACCCAGTACTTC; cdr3_aa: CASSDRGNPQETQYF
v_call: TRBV20-1; clone_size: NA; d_call: TRBD1; j_call: TRBJ2-7; cdr3_nt: TGCAGTGCTAGTCTTTGGACAGGGGAGTTCTACGAGCAGTACTTC; cdr3_aa: CSASLWTGEFYEQYF
v_call: TRBV6-5; clone_size: NA; d_call: TRBD1; j_call: TRBJ1-2; cdr3_nt: TGTGCCAGCAGTTACCTAAACAGGGGAGGCTATGGCTACACCTTC; cdr3_aa: CASSYLNRGGYGYTF
v_call: TRBV11-1; clone_size: NA; d_call: TRBD2; j_call: TRBJ2-3; cdr3_nt: TGTGCCAGCAGCTTAGCCGGGACTAGCCCCCGCACAGATACGCAGTATTTT; cdr3_aa: CASSLAGTSPRTDTQYF
v_call: TRBV7-9; clone_size: NA; d_call: TRBD1; j_call: TRBJ1-2; cdr3_nt: TGTGCCAGCAGCCCGGGGACAGGGGGGGAAGGCTACACCTTC; cdr3_aa: CASSPGTGGEGYTF
v_call: TRBV30; clone_size: NA; d_call: NA; j_call: TRBJ1-4; cdr3_nt: TGTGCCTGGGCTGCAACTAATGAAAAACTGTTTTTT; cdr3_aa: CAWAATNEKLFF
v_call: TRBV10-3; clone_size: NA; d_call: TRBD1; j_call: TRBJ1-4; cdr3_nt: TGTGCCATCAGTGGGGACAGGGGGCGCGAAGAAAAACTGTTTTTT; cdr3_aa: CAISGDRGREEKLFF
v_call: TRBV9; clone_size: NA; d_call: TRBD2; j_call: TRBJ2-3; cdr3_nt: TGTGCCAGCAGCGCTAGCGGGGGGGGTCACTCAGATACGCAGTATTTT; cdr3_aa: CASSASGGGHSDTQYF
v_call: TRBV9; clone_size: NA; d_call: TRBD2; j_call: TRBJ2-5; cdr3_nt: TGTGCCAGCAGCGTAGGAGCGGGGAACCAAGAGACCCAGTACTTC; cdr3_aa: CASSVGAGNQETQYF
v_call: TRBV5-1; clone_size: NA; d_call: TRBD1; j_call: TRBJ1-4; cdr3_nt: TGCGCCAGCAGCAAATCCGGGACAGGGGAAGAAAAACTGTTTTTT; cdr3_aa: CASSKSGTGEEKLFF
v_call: TRBV6-6; clone_size: NA; d_call: NA; j_call: TRBJ2-5; cdr3_nt: TGTGCCAGCAGTCAGATCCAGAGCGGTGAGACCCAGTACTTC; cdr3_aa: CASSQIQSGETQYF
v_call: TRBV28; clone_size: NA; d_call: NA; j_call: TRBJ2-3; cdr3_nt: TGTGCCAGCACCGGGGAAGGGACAGATACGCAGTATTTT; cdr3_aa: CASTGEGTDTQYF
v_call: TRBV9; clone_size: once; d_call: NA; j_call: TRBJ1-2; cdr3_nt: TGTGCCAGCAGCGTAGCTACAGGGATTAACTATGGCTACACCTTC; cdr3_aa: CASSVATGINYGYTF
v_call: TRBV11-2; clone_size: NA; d_call: TRBD1; j_call: TRBJ1-5; cdr3_nt: TGTGCCAGCAGCTTTGGGACAGCGAATCAGCCCCAGCATTTT; cdr3_aa: CASSFGTANQPQHF
v_call: TRBV4-1; clone_size: NA; d_call: NA; j_call: TRBJ2-6; cdr3_nt: TGCGCCAGCAGCCAAGAAGACAGGAGGGCCAACGTCCTGACTTTC; cdr3_aa: CASSQEDRRANVLTF
v_call: TRBV12-5; clone_size: NA; d_call: NA; j_call: TRBJ1-6; cdr3_nt: TGTGCTAGTGGGACACAGCTTCCCTATAATTCACCCCTCCACTTT; cdr3_aa: CASGTQLPYNSPLHF
v_call: TRBV5-1; clone_size: NA; d_call: NA; j_call: TRBJ2-3; cdr3_nt: TGCGCCAGCAGCTTGGACCGAGAGACAGATACGCAGTATTTT; cdr3_aa: CASSLDRETDTQYF
v_call: TRBV5-1; clone_size: NA; d_call: TRBD2; j_call: TRBJ2-7; cdr3_nt: TGCGCCAGCAGCTCCGAGGCGGGGGGACCCCCCTACGAGCAGTACTTC; cdr3_aa: CASSSEAGGPPYEQYF